The sequence of this T cell receptor beta chain was determined in a study of prognosis after radiotherapy for stage I lung cancer. Background on the study: Participants consisted of stage I non-small cell lung cancer patients, who were enrolled between 2018 and early 2019. Enrolled patients (13 men, about six women) had a median age of about 74 years and an age range of roughly 50 to 85 years.

The blood draw at each of two time points yielded approximately 5.8 milliliters of peripheral blood. Worth noting for this clonotype: Compared with germline, one end of the junction differs, possibly owing to a read error.

Two-round multiplex PCR amplified TCR beta CDR3 from genomic DNA. Every TRBV and TRBJ gene had its own specific primer in first-round PCR. TCRdb analysed the multiplex PCR reads with MiXCR anew, one entry per CDR3 protein. This table has 15,000 to 20,000 distinct CDR3 sequences, about 26% appearing once. Germline-derived CDR1 and CDR2 are LNHDA and SQIVND (reference sequence). The CDR3 is 14 amino acids. The chain employs TRBV19 and TRBJ2-2, with 8 bases identical to TRBD1. The sequencing here drew on PBMCs, taken before or after stereotactic body radiation therapy (not recorded which). The clonotype originates from a donor aged 50 or older with non-small cell lung cancer. The CDR3 spells CASIIQGVAGQLFF. CDR3 in DNA: TGTGCCAGTATTATACAGGGGGTAGCCGGGCAGCTGTTTTTT.